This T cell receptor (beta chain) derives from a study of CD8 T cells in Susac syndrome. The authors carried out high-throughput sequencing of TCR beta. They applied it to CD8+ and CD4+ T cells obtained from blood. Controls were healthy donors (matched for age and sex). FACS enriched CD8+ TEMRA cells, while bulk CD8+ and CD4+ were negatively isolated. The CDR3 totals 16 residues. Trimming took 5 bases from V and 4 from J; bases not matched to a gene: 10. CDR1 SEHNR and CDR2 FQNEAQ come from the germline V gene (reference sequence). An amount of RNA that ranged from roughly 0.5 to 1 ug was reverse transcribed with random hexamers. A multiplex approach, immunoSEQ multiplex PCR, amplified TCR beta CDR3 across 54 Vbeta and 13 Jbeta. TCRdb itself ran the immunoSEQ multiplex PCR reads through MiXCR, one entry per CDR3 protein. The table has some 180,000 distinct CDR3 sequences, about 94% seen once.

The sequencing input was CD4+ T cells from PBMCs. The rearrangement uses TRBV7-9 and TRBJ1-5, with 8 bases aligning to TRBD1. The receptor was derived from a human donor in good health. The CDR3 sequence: CASSPAGGGPNQPQHF. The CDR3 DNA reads TGTGCCAGCAGCCCTGCAGGGGGCGGTCCGAATCAGCCCCAGCATTTT.